Sequencing of this T cell receptor beta chain was carried out in a study of somatic mutations in cytotoxic T cells in rheumatoid arthritis. Overall study: A subset of V beta antibody-stained T-cell populations was isolated by flow sorting, reaching nearly 100% purity, and this subset included V beta1+ cells that went on to TCRB sequencing.

Some clones are missing from TCRdb's copy, which holds only in-frame ones; the method was immunoSEQ multiplex PCR. The data show approximately 9,400 clones, with around four fifths seen just once and 20% to 25% held by the top ten. Whole-study results and caveats: Greater age accompanied higher CD8+ clonality in rheumatoid arthritis patients, a pattern that was absent in healthy controls.

Concerning this clone: Its antigen remains unknown.

Blood donors served as healthy controls; their median age was approximately 53 years (range about 20-70), and approximately 55% were female. Once isolated by positive magnetic bead selection, the CD4+ and CD8+ cells had their purity checked by flow cytometry. The sequence was collected from a man aged 50-60 years in good health. The sequenced sample was CD8+ T cells sorted from blood.

The chain's CDR3 is CATSLTNTGELFF. The CDR3 DNA reads as TGTGCCACCAGCCTAACCAACACCGGGGAGCTGTTTTTT. This chain uses TRBV15 with TRBJ2-2; D remains unclear. Germline assignment: CDR1 LNHNV and CDR2 YYDKDF (reference sequence). The ends were cut back, 5 bases at V and 2 bases at J, with 6 bases in the middle. The CDR3 totals 13 residues.